This TCR beta chain derives from a study of early T cells in non-severe SARS-CoV-2 infection. Looking at the study overall: RNA in bulk from unsorted whole blood was sequenced, and chains were unpaired.

Attached unique molecular identifiers marked individual cDNA molecules. Each CDR3 protein gets one entry after TCRdb re-called the 5' RACE reads with MiXCR. The sample shows 75,000 to 100,000 distinct CDR3 sequences, under 15% of them seen only once. V was trimmed by 0 bases and J by 5 bases, leaving 11 bases between them. This CDR3 is built from 14 residues. The germline CDR1 and CDR2 sequences are SGDLS and YYNGEE. A remark on this clonotype: Antigen specificity is unknown.

Overall study results and limits: Anti-spike CD8 responses were favored in VDJdb matching, and private and CD4 specificities were missed.

V and J are TRBV9 and TRBJ1-1; the D is unclear. This TCR was recovered from an adult who was a healthcare worker with PCR-confirmed SARS-CoV-2 infection or an uninfected control (not recorded which). Sequencing was carried out using whole blood. The CDR3 loop reads CASSVDWGWTEAFF. In DNA, the CDR3 is TGTGCCAGCAGCGTAGATTGGGGATGGACTGAAGCTTTCTTT.